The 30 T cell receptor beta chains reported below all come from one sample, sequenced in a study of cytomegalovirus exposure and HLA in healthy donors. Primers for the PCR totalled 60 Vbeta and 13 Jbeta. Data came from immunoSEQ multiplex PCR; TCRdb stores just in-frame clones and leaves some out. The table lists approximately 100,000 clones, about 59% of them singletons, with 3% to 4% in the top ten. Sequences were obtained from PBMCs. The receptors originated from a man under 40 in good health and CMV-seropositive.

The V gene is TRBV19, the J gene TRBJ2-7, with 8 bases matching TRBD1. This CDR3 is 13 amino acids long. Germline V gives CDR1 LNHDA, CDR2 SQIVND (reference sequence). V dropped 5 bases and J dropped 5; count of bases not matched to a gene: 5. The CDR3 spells CASSYTGGHEQYF. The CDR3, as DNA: TGTGCCAGTAGTTATACAGGGGGACACGAGCAGTACTTC.

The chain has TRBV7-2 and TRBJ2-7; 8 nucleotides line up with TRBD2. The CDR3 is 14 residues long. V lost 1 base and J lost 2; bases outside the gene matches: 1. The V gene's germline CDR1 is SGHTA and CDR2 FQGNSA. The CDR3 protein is CASSLEAGAYEQYF. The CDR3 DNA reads TGTGCCAGCAGCTTAGAAGCGGGGGCCTACGAGCAGTACTTC.

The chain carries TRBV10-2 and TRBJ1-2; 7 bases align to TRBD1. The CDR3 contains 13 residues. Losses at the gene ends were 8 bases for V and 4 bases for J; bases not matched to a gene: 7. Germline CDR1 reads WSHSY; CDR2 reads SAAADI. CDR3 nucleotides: TGCGCCAGCGGGTCAGGGACAGCCTATGGCTACACCTTC. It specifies CASGSGTAYGYTF.

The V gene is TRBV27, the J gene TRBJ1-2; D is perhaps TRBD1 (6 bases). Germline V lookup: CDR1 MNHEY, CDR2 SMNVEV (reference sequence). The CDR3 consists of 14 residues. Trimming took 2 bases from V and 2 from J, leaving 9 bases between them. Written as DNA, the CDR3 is TGTGCCAGCAGTTTAGGTCAGGGGAACTATGGCTACACCTTC. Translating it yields CASSLGQGNYGYTF.

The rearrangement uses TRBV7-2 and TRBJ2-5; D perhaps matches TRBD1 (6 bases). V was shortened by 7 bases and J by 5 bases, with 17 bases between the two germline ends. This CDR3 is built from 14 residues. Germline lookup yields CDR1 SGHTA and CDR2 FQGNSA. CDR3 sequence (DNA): TGTGCCAGCACTCCGTTAGGGGGAGAGGAGACCCAGTACTTC. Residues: CASTPLGGEETQYF.

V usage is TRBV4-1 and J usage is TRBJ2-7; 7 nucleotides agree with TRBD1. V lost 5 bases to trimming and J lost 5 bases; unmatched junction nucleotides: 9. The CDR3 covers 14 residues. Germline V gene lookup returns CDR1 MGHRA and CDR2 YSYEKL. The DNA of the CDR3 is TGCGCCAGCAGCTCACCAGGGGGATATGACGAGCAGTACTTC. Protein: CASSSPGGYDEQYF.

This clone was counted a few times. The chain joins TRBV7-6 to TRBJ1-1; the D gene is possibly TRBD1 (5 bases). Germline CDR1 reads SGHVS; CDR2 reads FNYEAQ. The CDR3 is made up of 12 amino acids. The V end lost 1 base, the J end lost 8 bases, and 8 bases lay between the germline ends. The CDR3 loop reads CASSLVSGEAFF. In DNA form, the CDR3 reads TGTGCCAGCAGCTTAGTCTCAGGGGAAGCTTTCTTT.

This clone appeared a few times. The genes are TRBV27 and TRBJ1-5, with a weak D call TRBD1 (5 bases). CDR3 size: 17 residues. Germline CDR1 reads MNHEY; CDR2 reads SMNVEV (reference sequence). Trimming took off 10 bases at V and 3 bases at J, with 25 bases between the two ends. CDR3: CATVQTHGGVDNQPQHF. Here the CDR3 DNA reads TGTGCCACCGTACAGACTCACGGGGGAGTAGACAATCAGCCCCAGCATTTT.

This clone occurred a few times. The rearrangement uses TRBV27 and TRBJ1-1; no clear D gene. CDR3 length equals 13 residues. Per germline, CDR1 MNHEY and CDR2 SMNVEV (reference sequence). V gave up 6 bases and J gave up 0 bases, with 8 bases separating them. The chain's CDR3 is CASRPNVNTEAFF. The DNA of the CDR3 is TGTGCCAGCAGACCTAACGTGAACACTGAAGCTTTCTTT.

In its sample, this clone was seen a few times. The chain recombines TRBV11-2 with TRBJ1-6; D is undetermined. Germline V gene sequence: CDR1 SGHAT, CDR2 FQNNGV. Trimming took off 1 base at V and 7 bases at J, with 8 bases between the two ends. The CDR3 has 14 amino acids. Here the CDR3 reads CASSLVMQNSPLHF. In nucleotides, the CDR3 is TGTGCCAGCAGCTTAGTGATGCAGAATTCACCCCTCCACTTT.

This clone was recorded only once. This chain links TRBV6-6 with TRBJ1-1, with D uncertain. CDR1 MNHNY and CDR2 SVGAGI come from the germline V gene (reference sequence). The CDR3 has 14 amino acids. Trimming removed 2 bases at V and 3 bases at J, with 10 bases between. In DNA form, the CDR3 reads TGTGCCAGCAGTTACCTGCGGTCGGACACTGAAGCTTTCTTT. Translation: CASSYLRSDTEAFF.

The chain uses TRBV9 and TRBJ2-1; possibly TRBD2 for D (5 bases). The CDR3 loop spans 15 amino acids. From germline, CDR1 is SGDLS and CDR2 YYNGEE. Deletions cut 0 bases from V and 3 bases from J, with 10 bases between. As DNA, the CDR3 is TGTGCCAGCAGCGTAGGGCTAGCAGACTACAATGAGCAGTTCTTC. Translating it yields CASSVGLADYNEQFF.

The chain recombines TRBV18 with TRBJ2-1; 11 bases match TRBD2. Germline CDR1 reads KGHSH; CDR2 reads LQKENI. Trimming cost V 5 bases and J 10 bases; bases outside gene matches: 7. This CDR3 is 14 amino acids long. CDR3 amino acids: CASSNAGTSGEQFF. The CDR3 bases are TGTGCCAGCTCAAACGCCGGGACTAGCGGAGAGCAGTTCTTC.

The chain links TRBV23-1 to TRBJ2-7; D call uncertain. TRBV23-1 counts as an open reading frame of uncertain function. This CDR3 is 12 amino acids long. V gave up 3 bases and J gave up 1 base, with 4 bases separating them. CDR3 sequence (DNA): TGCGCCAGCAGTCACAGATCCTACGAGCAGTACTTC. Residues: CASSHRSYEQYF.

For the CDR3, the DNA is TGTGCCAGCAGCCCGGGACAGAACTATGGCTACACCTTC. Translation: CASSPGQNYGYTF. This chain links TRBV6-4 with TRBJ1-2, with TRBD1 matching over 7 bases. With V trimmed by 6 bases and J by 2 bases, 3 bases remained unmatched. The CDR3 spans 13 residues. CDR1 and CDR2 (germline): MRHNA, SNTAGT.

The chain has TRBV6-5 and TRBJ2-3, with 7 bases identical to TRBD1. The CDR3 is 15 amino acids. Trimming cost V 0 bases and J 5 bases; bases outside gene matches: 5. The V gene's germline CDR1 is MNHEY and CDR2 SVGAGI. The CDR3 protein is CASSYSGTVKDTQYF. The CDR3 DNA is TGTGCCAGCAGTTACTCCGGGACAGTGAAAGATACGCAGTATTTT.

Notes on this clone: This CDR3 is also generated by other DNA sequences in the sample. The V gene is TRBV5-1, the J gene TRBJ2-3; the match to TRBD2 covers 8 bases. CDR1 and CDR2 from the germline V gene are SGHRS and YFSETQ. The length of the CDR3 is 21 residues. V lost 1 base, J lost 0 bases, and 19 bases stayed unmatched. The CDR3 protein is CASSLTTAGGTIPASTDTQYF. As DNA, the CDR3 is TGCGCCAGCAGCTTGACCACCGCGGGGGGAACTATACCCGCCAGCACAGATACGCAGTATTTT.

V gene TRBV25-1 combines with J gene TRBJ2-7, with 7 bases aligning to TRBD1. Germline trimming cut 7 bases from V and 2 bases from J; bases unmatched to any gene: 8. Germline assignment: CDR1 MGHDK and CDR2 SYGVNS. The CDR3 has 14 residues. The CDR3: CASTRTGFTYEQYF. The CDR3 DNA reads TGTGCCAGCACAAGGACAGGCTTTACCTACGAGCAGTACTTC.

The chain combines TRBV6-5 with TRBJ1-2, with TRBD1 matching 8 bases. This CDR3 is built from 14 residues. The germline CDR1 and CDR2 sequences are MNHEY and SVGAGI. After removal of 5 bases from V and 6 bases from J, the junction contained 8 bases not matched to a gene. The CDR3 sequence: CASSESSTGDGYTF. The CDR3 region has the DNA TGTGCCAGCAGTGAATCCTCGACAGGGGATGGCTACACCTTC.

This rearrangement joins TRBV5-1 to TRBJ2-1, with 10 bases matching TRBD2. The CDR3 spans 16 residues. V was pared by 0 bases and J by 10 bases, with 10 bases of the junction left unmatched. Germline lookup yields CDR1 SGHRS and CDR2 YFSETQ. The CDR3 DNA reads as TGCGCCAGCAGCTTGGGAGGGCTAGCGGGGGCCGGGGAGCAGTTCTTC. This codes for CASSLGGLAGAGEQFF. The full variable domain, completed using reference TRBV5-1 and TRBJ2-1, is KAGVTQTPRYLIKTRGQQVTLSCSPISGHRSVSWYQQTPGQGLQFLFEYFSETQRNKGNFPGRFSGRQFSNSRSEMNVSTLELGDSALYLCASSLGGLAGAGEQFFGPGTRLTVL.

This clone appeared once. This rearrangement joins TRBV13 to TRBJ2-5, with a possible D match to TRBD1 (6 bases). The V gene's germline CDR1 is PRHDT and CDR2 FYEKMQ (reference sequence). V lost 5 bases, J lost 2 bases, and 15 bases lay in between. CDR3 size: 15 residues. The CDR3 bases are TGTGCCAGCAGCCGAGGGACATTAAAACAAGAGACCCAGTACTTC. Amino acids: CASSRGTLKQETQYF.

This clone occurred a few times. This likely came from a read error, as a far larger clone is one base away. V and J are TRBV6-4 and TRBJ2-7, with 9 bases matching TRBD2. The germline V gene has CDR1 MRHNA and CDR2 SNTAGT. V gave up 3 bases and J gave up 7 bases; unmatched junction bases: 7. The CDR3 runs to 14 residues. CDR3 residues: CASSERGGYNEQYF. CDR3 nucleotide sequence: TGTGCCAGCAGTGAGCGGGGGGGCTACAATGAGCAGTACTTC.

The CDR3 region is CASSMGQGDQPQHF. The CDR3 nucleotides read TGTGCCAGCTCGATGGGGCAGGGGGACCAGCCCCAGCATTTT. The chain uses TRBV6-5 and TRBJ1-5; 7 nucleotides agree with TRBD1. Germline V CDR1 and CDR2: MNHEY, SVGAGI. The CDR3 is 14 amino acids. V lost 8 bases to trimming and J lost 7 bases; unmatched junction nucleotides: 11.

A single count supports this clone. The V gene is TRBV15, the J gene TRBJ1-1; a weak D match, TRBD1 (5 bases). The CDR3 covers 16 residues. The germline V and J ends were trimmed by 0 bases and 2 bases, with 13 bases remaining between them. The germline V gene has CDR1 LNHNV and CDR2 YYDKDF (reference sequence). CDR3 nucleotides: TGTGCCACCAGCAGAGATAGGACATTCGGAAACACTGAAGCTTTCTTT. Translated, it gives CATSRDRTFGNTEAFF.

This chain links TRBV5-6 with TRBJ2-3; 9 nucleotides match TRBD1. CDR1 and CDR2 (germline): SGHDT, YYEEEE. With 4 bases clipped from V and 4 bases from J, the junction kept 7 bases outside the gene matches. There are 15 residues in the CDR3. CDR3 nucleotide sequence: TGTGCCAGCAGCCGACTACAGGGGGCTTCAGATACGCAGTATTTT. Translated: CASSRLQGASDTQYF.

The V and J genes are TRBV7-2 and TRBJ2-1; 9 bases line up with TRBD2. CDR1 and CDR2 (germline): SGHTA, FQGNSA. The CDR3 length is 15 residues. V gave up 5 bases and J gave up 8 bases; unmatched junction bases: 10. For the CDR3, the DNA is TGTGCCAGCAGCCCGCCGGCAGCGGGGGGATATGAGCAGTTCTTC. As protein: CASSPPAAGGYEQFF.

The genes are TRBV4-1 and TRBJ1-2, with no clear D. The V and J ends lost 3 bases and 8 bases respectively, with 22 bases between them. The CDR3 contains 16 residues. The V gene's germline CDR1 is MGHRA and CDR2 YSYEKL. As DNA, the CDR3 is TGCGCCAGCAGCCAGGCCGGAACTACTCTCAGAGGGGGCTACACCTTC. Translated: CASSQAGTTLRGGYTF.

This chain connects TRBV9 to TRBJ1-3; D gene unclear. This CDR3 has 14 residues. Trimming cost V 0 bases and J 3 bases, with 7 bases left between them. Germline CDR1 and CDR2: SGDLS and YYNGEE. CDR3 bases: TGTGCCAGCAGCGTAGATAGGAGTGGAAACACCATATATTTT. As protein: CASSVDRSGNTIYF.

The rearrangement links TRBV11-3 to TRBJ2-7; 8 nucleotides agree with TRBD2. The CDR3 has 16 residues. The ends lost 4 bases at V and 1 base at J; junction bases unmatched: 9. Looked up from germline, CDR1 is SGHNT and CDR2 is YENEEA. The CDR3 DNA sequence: TGTGCCAGCAGCTCTTCTAGCGGGCTAAGTTCCTACGAGCAGTACTTC. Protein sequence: CASSSSSGLSSYEQYF.

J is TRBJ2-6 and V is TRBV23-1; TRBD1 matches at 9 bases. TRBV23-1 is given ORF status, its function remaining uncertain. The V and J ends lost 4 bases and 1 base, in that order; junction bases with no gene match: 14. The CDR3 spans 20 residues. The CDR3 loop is CASSRAIQGQGPSGANVLTF. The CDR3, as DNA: TGCGCCAGCAGTCGAGCGATCCAGGGACAGGGACCTTCTGGGGCCAACGTCCTGACTTTC.